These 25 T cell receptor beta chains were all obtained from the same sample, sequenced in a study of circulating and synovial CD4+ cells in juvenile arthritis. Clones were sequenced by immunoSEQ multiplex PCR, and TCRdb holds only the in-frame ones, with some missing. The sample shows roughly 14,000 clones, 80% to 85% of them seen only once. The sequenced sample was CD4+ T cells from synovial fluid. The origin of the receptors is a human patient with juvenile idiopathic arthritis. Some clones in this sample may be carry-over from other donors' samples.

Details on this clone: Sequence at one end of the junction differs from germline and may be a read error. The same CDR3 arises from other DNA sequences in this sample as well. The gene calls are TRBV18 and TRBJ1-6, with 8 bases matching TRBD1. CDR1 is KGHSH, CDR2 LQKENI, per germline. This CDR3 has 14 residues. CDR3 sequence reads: CASSPGTGNSPLHF. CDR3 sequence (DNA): TGTGCCAGCTCTCCCGGGACAGGAAATTCCCCCCTCCACTTT.

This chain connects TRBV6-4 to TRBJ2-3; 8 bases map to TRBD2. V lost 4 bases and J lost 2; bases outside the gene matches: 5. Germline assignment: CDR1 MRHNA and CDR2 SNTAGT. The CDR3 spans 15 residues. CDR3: CASSVSGAFTDTQYF. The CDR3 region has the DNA TGTGCCAGCAGTGTTAGCGGGGCCTTCACAGATACGCAGTATTTT.

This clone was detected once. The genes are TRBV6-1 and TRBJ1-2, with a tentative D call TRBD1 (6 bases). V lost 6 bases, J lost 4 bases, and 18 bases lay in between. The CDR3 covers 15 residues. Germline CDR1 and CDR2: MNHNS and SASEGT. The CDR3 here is CASSPGEGGIYGYTF. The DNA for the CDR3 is TGTGCCAGCAGCCCCGGGGAGGGGGGCATCTATGGCTACACCTTC.

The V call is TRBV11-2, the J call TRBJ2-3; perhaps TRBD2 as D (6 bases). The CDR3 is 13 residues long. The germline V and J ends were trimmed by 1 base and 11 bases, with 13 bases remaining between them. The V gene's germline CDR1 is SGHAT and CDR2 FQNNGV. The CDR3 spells CASSLGSSARQYF. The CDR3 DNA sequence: TGTGCCAGCAGCTTAGGTTCTAGCGCACGGCAGTATTTT.

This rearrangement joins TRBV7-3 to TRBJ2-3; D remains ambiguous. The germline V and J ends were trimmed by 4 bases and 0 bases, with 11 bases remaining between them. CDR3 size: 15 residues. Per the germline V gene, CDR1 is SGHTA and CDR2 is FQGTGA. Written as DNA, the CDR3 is TGTGCCAGCAGCTCTATGATTATTAGCACAGATACGCAGTATTTT. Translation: CASSSMIISTDTQYF. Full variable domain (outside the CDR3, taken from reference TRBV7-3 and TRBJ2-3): GAGVSQTPSNKVTEKGKYVELRCDPISGHTALYWYRQSLGQGPEFLIYFQGTGAADDSGLPNDRFFAVRPEGSVSTLKIQRTERGDSAVYLCASSSMIISTDTQYFGPGTRLTVL.

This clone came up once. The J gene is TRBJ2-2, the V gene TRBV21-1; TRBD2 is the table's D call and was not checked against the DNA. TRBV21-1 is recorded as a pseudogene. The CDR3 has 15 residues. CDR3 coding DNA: TGTGCCAGCCGAAAGCGGGGGGGGAACACCGGGGAGCTGTTTTTT. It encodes CASRKRGGNTGELFF.

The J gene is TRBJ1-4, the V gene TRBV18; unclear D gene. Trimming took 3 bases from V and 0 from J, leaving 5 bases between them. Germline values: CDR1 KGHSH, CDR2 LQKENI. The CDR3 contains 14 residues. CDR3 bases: TGTGCCAGCTCACCGGGCGCAACTAATGAAAAACTGTTTTTT. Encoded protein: CASSPGATNEKLFF.

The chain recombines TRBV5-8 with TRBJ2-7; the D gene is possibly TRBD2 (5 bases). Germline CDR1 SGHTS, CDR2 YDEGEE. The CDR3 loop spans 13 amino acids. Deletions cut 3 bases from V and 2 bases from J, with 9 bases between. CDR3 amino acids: CASSSDGTYEQYF. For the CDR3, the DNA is TGTGCCAGCAGCTCGGACGGGACCTACGAGCAGTACTTC.

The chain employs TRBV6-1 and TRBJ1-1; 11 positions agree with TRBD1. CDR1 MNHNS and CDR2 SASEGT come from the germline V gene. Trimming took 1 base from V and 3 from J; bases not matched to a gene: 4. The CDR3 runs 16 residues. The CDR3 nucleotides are TGTGCCAGCAGTGAAGGGACAGGGGGCGTTCACACTGAAGCTTTCTTT. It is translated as CASSEGTGGVHTEAFF.

The CDR3 DNA is TGTGCCAGCTCACAAGGGAGAAACACTGAAGCTTTCTTT. It translates to CASSQGRNTEAFF. This chain links TRBV18 with TRBJ1-1; D call uncertain. The CDR3 runs 13 residues. V lost 4 bases, J lost 2 bases, and 8 bases lay in between. Per germline, CDR1 KGHSH and CDR2 LQKENI.

CDR3 sequence reads: CASSLGRADTQYF. Here the CDR3 DNA reads TGTGCCAGCAGTTTAGGGCGGGCAGATACGCAGTATTTT. This chain links TRBV28 with TRBJ2-3, with D possibly TRBD2 on 5 matching bases. Germline CDR1 and CDR2: MDHEN and SYDVKM. This CDR3 comprises 13 residues. The germline V and J ends were trimmed by 2 bases and 4 bases, with 7 bases remaining between them.

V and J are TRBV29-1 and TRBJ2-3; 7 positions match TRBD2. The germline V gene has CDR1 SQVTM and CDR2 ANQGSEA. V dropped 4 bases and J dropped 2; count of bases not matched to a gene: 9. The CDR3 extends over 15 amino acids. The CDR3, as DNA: TGCAGCGTTGGTGGGGGACTATTTACCACAGATACGCAGTATTTT. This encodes CSVGGGLFTTDTQYF.

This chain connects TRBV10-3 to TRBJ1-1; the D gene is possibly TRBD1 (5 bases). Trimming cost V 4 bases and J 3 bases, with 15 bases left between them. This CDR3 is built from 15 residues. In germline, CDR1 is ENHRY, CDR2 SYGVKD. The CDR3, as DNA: TGTGCCATCAGTGCCGGGGGAGGGTCGGACACTGAAGCTTTCTTT. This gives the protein CAISAGGGSDTEAFF.

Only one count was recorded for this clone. The CDR3 region has the DNA TGTGCCAGCGCCGGGGCGAACACCGGGGAGCTGTTTTTT. It encodes CASAGANTGELFF. This chain uses TRBV2 with TRBJ2-2; a weak D match, TRBD2 (5 bases). CDR3 length equals 13 residues. Germline CDR1 reads SNHLY; CDR2 reads FYNNEI. Between the trimmed V and J ends, which lost 8 bases and 0 bases, there was a span of 7 bases. Full variable domain (rest looked up from reference TRBV2 and TRBJ2-2): EPEVTQTPSHQVTQMGQEVILRCVPISNHLYFYWYRQILGQKVEFLVSFYNNEISEKSEIFDDQFSVERPDGSNFTLKIRSTKLEDSAMYFCASAGANTGELFFGEGSRLTVL.

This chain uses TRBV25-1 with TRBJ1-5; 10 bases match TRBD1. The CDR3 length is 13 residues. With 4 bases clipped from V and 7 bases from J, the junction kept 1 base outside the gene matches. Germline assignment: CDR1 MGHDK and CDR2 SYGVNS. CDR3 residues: CASSGQGAQPQHF. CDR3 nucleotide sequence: TGTGCCAGCAGTGGACAGGGGGCACAGCCCCAGCATTTT.

The CDR3 DNA sequence: TGTGCCAGCAGCTCGACACAGAGCACCGGGGAGCTGTTTTTT. This translates into CASSSTQSTGELFF. This chain connects TRBV7-9 to TRBJ2-2; D is unclear. Germline V gives CDR1 SEHNR, CDR2 FQNEAQ (reference sequence). V was cut by 4 bases and J by 4 bases, with 10 bases left in between. The CDR3 has 14 residues.

CDR3 loop: CASSQGYRGGREQYF. As DNA, the CDR3 is TGCGCCAGCAGCCAAGGATACAGGGGAGGTCGCGAGCAGTACTTC. The chain is built from TRBV4-3 and TRBJ2-7; possible D gene TRBD1, 7 bases. Germline CDR1 and CDR2: LGHNA and YSLEER. Trimming shortened V by 1 base and J by 6 bases, and 16 bases separated the two germline ends. The CDR3 has 15 amino acids.

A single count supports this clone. The CDR3 bases are TGTGCCAGCAGACCTACCCCGGGACAGCTTATTAATAGCAATCAGCCCCAGCATTTT. Translating it yields CASRPTPGQLINSNQPQHF. The gene calls are TRBV28 and TRBJ1-5; 7 positions match TRBD1. The germline CDR1 and CDR2 sequences are MDHEN and SYDVKM. The CDR3 totals 19 residues. J was trimmed by 0 bases and V by 6 bases; bases with no gene match: 17.

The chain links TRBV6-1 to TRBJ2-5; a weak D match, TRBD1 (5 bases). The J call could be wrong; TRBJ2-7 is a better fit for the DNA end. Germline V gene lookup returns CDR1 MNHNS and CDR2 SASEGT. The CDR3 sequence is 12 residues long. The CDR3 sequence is CASSVQGNEQYF. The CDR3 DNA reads TGTGCCAGCAGTGTTCAGGGCAACGAGCAGTACTTC.

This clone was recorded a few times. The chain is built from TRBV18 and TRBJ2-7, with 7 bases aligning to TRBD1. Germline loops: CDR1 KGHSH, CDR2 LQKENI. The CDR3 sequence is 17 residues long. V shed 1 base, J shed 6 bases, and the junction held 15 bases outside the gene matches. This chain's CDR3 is CASSPRPTITGDGEQYF. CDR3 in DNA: TGTGCCAGCTCACCACGACCGACTATAACAGGGGACGGCGAGCAGTACTTC.

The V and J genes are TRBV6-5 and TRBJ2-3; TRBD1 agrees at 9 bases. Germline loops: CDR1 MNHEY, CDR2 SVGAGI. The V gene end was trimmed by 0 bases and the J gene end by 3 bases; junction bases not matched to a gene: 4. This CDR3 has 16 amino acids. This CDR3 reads CASSYSPGQGTDTQYF. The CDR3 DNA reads TGTGCCAGCAGTTACTCACCGGGACAGGGAACAGATACGCAGTATTTT.

CDR3 nucleotide sequence: TGCGCCAGCAGCTTGGGACTAGCGGGTTACAATGAGCAGTTCTTC. Amino acids: CASSLGLAGYNEQFF. The chain couples TRBV5-1 to TRBJ2-1; 10 nucleotides agree with TRBD2. Germline V gene sequence: CDR1 SGHRS, CDR2 YFSETQ. V trimming: 0 bases; J trimming: 4 bases; junction bases outside the gene matches: 1. CDR3 length: 15 amino acids.

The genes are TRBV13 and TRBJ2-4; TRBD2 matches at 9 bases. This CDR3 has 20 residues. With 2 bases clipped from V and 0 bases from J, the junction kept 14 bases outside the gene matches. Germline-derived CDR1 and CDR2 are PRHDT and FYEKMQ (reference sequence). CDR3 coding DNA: TGTGCCAGCAGCTTAATGAGGGAGACCAGCGGGAGGCTAGCCAAAAACATTCAGTACTTC. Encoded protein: CASSLMRETSGRLAKNIQYF.

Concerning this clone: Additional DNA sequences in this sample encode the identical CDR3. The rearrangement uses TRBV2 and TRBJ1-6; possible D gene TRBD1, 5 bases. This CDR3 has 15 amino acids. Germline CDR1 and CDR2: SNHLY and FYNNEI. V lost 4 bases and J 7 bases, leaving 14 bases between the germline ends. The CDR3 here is CASSVRGEQNSPLHF. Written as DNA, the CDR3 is TGTGCCAGCAGTGTAAGGGGCGAACAAAATTCACCCCTCCACTTT.

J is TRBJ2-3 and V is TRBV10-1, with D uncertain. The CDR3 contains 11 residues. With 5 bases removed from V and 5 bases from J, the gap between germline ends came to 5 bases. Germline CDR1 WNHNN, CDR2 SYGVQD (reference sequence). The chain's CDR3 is CASSYGDTQYF. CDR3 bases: TGCGCCAGCAGTTACGGAGATACGCAGTATTTT.